The present entry profiles one T cell receptor (beta chain) with its context. The record originates from a study of T cell changes during pregnancy in multiple sclerosis. This CDR3 is built from 16 residues. With 4 bases clipped from V and 0 bases from J, the junction kept 6 bases outside the gene matches. Germline V lookup: CDR1 MNHNS, CDR2 SASEGT. Profiled with immunoSEQ multiplex PCR; TCRdb holds only in-frame clones, not every one. In the table there are around 35,000 clones, 90% of which are singletons. The V call is TRBV6-1, the J call TRBJ1-5; TRBD1 aligns across 7 bases. The TCR originated in a female donor with multiple sclerosis, enrolled in a pregnancy study. Specimen: CD8+ T cells from peripheral blood mononuclear cells, collected before pregnancy. Here the CDR3 DNA reads TGTGCCAGCAGTGGAACCGGGACAGATAGCAATCAGCCCCAGCATTTT. It yields the protein CASSGTGTDSNQPQHF.